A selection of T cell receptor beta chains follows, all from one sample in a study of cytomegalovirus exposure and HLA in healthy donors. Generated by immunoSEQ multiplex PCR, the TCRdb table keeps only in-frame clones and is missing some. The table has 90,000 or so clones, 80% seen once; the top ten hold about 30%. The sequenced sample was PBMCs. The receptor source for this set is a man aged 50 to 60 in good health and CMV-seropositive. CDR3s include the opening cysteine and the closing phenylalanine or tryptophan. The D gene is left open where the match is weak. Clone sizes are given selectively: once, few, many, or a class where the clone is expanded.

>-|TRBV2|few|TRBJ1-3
TGTGCCAGCAGAGACAGCTCTGGAAACACCATATATTTT
CASRDSSGNTIYF
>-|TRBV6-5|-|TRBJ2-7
TGTGCCAGCAGTCACGACAGGACTTCCTACGAGCAGTACTTC
CASSHDRTSYEQYF
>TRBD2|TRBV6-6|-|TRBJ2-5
TGTGCCAGCACCGGGACTAGCGGGAGCCGGGAGACCCAGTACTTC
CASTGTSGSRETQYF
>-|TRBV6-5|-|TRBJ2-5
TGTGCCAGCAGTCCCCCAGGGGTAGCCGCAGAGACCCAGTACTTC
CASSPPGVAAETQYF
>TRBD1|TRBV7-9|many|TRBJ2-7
TGTGCCAGCAGCTTAGGATTTGCAGGGACAGAATCCTACGAGCAGTACTTC
CASSLGFAGTESYEQYF
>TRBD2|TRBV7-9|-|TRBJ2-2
TGTGCCAGCAGCTCACTAGCGGGGAACACCGGGGAGCTGTTTTTT
CASSSLAGNTGELFF
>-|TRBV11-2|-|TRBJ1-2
TGTGCCAGCAGCCCAGGGAACTATGGCTACACCTTC
CASSPGNYGYTF
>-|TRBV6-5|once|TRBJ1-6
TGTGCCAGCAGTCCCGGGAGGGGTTCACCCCTCCACTTT
CASSPGRGSPLHF
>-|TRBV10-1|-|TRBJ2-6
TGCGCCAGCAGTGCCCAGGGCTCTGGGGCCAACGGCCTGACTTTC
CASSAQGSGANGLTF
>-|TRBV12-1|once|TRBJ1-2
TGTGCCAGCAGCTGGGCTGCAGGGGGCGGAAACTATGGCTACACCTTC
CASSWAAGGGNYGYTF
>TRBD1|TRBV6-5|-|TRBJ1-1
TGTGCCAGCAGGTACAGGGGCGCAGGCACTGAAGCTTTCTTT
CASRYRGAGTEAFF
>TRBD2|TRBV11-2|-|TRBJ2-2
TGTGCCAGCAGCTTCCTAGCGGGAGGGAGTAACACCGGGGAGCTGTTTTTT
CASSFLAGGSNTGELFF
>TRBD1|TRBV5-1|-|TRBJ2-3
TGCGCCAGCAGCTCAGTAAGACAGGGGTCCTCCGATACGCAGTATTTT
CASSSVRQGSSDTQYF
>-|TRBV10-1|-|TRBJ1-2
TGCGCCAGCAGTGAGTCGGCGGCAGGGGATGGCGGCTACACCTTC
CASSESAAGDGGYTF
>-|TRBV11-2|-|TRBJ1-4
TGTGCCAGCAGCCCTGGAGCAGGGCATTTGGAAAAACTGTTTTTT
CASSPGAGHLEKLFF
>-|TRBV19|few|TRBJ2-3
TGTGCCAGTAGGCGGGGGCAGGGGGCCCCCACAGATACGCAGTATTTT
CASRRGQGAPTDTQYF
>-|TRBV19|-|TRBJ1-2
TGTGCCAGTAGATTGACGACAGGAGAGAAGTACTATGGCTACACCTTC
CASRLTTGEKYYGYTF
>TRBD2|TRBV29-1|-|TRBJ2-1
TGCAGCGTTCCCGGGACTACATACAATGAGCAGTTCTTC
CSVPGTTYNEQFF